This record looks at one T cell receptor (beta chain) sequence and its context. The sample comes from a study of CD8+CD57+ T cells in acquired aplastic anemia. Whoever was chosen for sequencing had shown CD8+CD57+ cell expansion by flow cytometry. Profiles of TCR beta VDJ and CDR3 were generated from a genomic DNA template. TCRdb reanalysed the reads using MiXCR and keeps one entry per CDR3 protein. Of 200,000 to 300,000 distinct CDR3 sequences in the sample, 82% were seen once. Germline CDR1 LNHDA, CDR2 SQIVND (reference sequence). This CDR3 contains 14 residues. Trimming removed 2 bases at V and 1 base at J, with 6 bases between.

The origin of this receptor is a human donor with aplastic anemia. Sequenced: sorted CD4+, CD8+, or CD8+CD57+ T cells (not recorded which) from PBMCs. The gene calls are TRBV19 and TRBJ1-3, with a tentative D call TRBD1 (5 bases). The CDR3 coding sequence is TGTGCCAGTAGTATAAGGGGATCTGGAAACACCATATATTTT. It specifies CASSIRGSGNTIYF. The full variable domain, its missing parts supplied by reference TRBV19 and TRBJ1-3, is DGGITQSPKYLFRKEGQNVTLSCEQNLNHDAMYWYRQDPGQGLRLIYYSQIVNDFQKGDIAEGYSVSREKKESFPLTVTSAQKNPTAFYLCASSIRGSGNTIYFGEGSWLTVV.